The present entry profiles one TCR beta chain with its context. As yet, its antigen is unknown. This may come from a read error, since a much larger clone is one base off. These data come from a study of tumor-infiltrating lymphocytes in primary liver carcinoma. Overall study findings and caveats: Blood's top-250-clone fraction was significantly lower than that of tumors (p = 0.039). Unsorted bulk samples meant CD4+ and CD8+ repertoires went uncompared.

The researchers obtained blood RNA from unsorted whole blood and also extracted germline DNA. The germline CDR1 and CDR2 sequences are ENHRY and SYGVKD. The CDR3 consists of 14 residues. V gave up 10 bases and J gave up 6 bases; unmatched junction bases: 10. The investigators made TCR beta cDNA from approximately 500 ng total RNA, using a constant-region primer. Modified slightly, ARM-PCR produced TCR beta libraries over three nested multiplex PCR rounds. TRBV1-TRBV30 forward primers and a C-beta reverse primer were used in the first two PCR rounds, which each ran for approximately 11 cycles. TCRdb reprocessed the multiplex PCR reads via MiXCR and lists one record per CDR3 protein. The repertoire consists of about 350,000 distinct CDR3 sequences, with about 61% occurring once and the leading ten covering about 6%.

What was sequenced was peripheral blood. The rearrangement joins TRBV10-3 to TRBJ2-7, with TRBD1 matching 12 bases. The sequence was obtained from a man aged 35-49 years with primary liver carcinoma and hepatitis B virus infection. CDR3 sequence reads: CANKGTGGGSEQYF. CDR3 DNA sequence: TGTGCCAACAAAGGGACAGGGGGCGGTTCCGAGCAGTACTTC.